Below, 27 T cell receptor beta chains from the same sample are listed, as sequenced in a study of cytomegalovirus exposure and HLA in healthy donors. PCR was performed using 60 Vbeta and 13 Jbeta primers. Libraries were prepared by immunoSEQ multiplex PCR; TCRdb keeps only in-frame clonotypes and omits some of them. The sample lists over 100,000 clones; 79% were seen once. Material: PBMCs. Receptor source: a woman younger than 30 in good health and CMV-seropositive.

The chain has TRBV5-3 and TRBJ2-5; 10 nucleotides line up with TRBD2. TRBV5-3 is classed as an ORF, of uncertain function. V lost 7 bases, J lost 10 bases, and 13 bases stayed unmatched. The CDR3 has 14 residues. The CDR3 region is CARLSSGRALGQYF. The CDR3 region has the DNA TGTGCCAGACTGTCCAGCGGGAGGGCCCTGGGCCAGTACTTC.

The V call is TRBV6-1, the J call TRBJ1-5; tentatively, D is TRBD1 (5 bases). The length of the CDR3 is 14 residues. Germline loops: CDR1 MNHNS, CDR2 SASEGT. The V end lost 8 bases, the J end lost 5 bases, and 16 bases lay between the germline ends. CDR3 sequence (DNA): TGTGCCAGCTCAACGGGGGGTGGAGATCAGCCCCAGCATTTT. This sequence encodes CASSTGGGDQPQHF.

The chain has TRBV2 and TRBJ1-1; 9 positions agree with TRBD1. With V trimmed by 6 bases and J by 6 bases, 11 bases remained unmatched. Germline V gene lookup returns CDR1 SNHLY and CDR2 FYNNEI. CDR3 length: 15 residues. The CDR3 protein is CASRGDREYSAEAFF. The DNA of the CDR3 is TGTGCCAGCAGAGGGGACAGGGAATATTCGGCTGAAGCTTTCTTT.

This sequence joins TRBV6-5 and TRBJ2-7; 7 bases match TRBD1. This CDR3 is built from 14 residues. Germline V lookup: CDR1 MNHEY, CDR2 SVGAGI. The ends lost 6 bases at V and 6 bases at J; junction bases unmatched: 11. CDR3 DNA sequence: TGTGCCAGCAGCCCTCCTGGACAGGTCGGCGAGCAGTACTTC. Protein: CASSPPGQVGEQYF.

The chain is built from TRBV5-1 and TRBJ2-2; the D gene is possibly TRBD1 (6 bases). Germline V gene data show CDR1 as SGHRS and CDR2 as YFSETQ. Trimming shortened V by 6 bases and J by 1 base, and 13 bases separated the two germline ends. The CDR3 runs 15 residues. CDR3 sequence reads: CASIGTPVNTGELFF. CDR3 bases: TGCGCCAGCATTGGGACACCCGTGAACACCGGGGAGCTGTTTTTT.

V is TRBV6-5 and J is TRBJ2-3; 8 bases fit TRBD1. V lost 8 bases to trimming and J lost 8 bases; unmatched junction nucleotides: 15. Per the germline V gene, CDR1 is MNHEY and CDR2 is SVGAGI. This CDR3 spans 15 amino acids. The CDR3 coding sequence is TGTGCCAGCGGGAGGACAGGGATCCCCCTCCGTACGCAGTATTTT. Encoded protein: CASGRTGIPLRTQYF.

The chain combines TRBV7-9 with TRBJ1-5, with 7 bases aligning to TRBD1. The CDR3 consists of 16 residues. The germline gives CDR1 SEHNR, CDR2 FQNEAQ (reference sequence). V was pared by 5 bases and J by 2 bases, with 9 bases of the junction left unmatched. CDR3 DNA sequence: TGTGCCAGCAGCCAATGGGACAGAGGGGGCAATCAGCCCCAGCATTTT. This gives the protein CASSQWDRGGNQPQHF.

This rearrangement joins TRBV11-2 to TRBJ2-3; no clear D. CDR3 length: 14 residues. Trimming removed 1 base from V and 2 bases from J, with 7 bases in between. Germline V lookup: CDR1 SGHAT, CDR2 FQNNGV. In DNA form, the CDR3 reads TGTGCCAGCAGCTTAGTTGGCTCCACAGATACGCAGTATTTT. It specifies CASSLVGSTDTQYF.

V gene TRBV6-1 combines with J gene TRBJ1-6, with D possibly TRBD1 on 5 matching bases. Germline V lookup: CDR1 MNHNS, CDR2 SASEGT. This CDR3 contains 17 residues. Trimming shortened V by 3 bases and J by 9 bases, and 21 bases separated the two germline ends. The CDR3 DNA reads TGTGCCAGCAGTGATGATGGCCAGGCCGGGGGAACTTCACCCCTCCACTTT. Amino acid sequence: CASSDDGQAGGTSPLHF.

This clone was seen just once. The gene calls are TRBV7-9 and TRBJ1-1; D gene unclear. The CDR3 consists of 13 residues. Between the trimmed V and J ends, which lost 5 bases and 10 bases, there was a span of 17 bases. Germline-derived CDR1 and CDR2 are SEHNR and FQNEAQ (reference sequence). CDR3 amino acids: CASSALSRDRAFF. The CDR3 region has the DNA TGTGCCAGCAGCGCACTTTCGAGAGATAGAGCTTTCTTT.

V usage is TRBV9 and J usage is TRBJ2-2; TRBD2 matches at 8 bases. Germline CDR1 is SGDLS and CDR2 is YYNGEE. Trimming removed 1 base from V and 5 bases from J; junction bases left unmatched: 7. The CDR3 contains 16 residues. CDR3 coding DNA: TGTGCCAGCAGCGTACGTCGGGAGGGCCGAACCGGGGAGCTGTTTTTT. Its translation: CASSVRREGRTGELFF.

This clone came up a few times. This sequence joins TRBV2 and TRBJ1-4; TRBD1 is a possible D gene (6 bases). In germline, CDR1 is SNHLY, CDR2 FYNNEI. The CDR3 totals 17 residues. V was cut by 7 bases and J by 0 bases, with 18 bases left in between. The CDR3 region is CASTGEFFYATNEKLFF. The CDR3 region has the DNA TGTGCCAGCACAGGGGAGTTTTTTTATGCAACTAATGAAAAACTGTTTTTT.

V usage is TRBV5-1 and J usage is TRBJ1-4; D is perhaps TRBD1 (6 bases). Per the germline V gene, CDR1 is SGHRS and CDR2 is YFSETQ. The CDR3 totals 15 residues. Trimming stripped 0 bases from V and 6 bases from J, with 12 bases between. The CDR3 spells CASSLVIPGDEKLFF. In nucleotides, the CDR3 is TGCGCCAGCAGCTTGGTTATCCCAGGGGATGAAAAACTGTTTTTT.

This clone was detected only a few times. A far larger clone is one base from this, pointing to a likely read error. The V gene is TRBV5-4, the J gene TRBJ2-4; perhaps TRBD2 as D (5 bases). The CDR3 loop spans 16 amino acids. V was cut by 4 bases and J by 0 bases, with 14 bases left in between. Germline assignment: CDR1 SGHNT and CDR2 YYREEE (reference sequence). The CDR3 loop reads CASSTREFIAKNIQYF. For the CDR3, the DNA is TGTGCCAGCAGCACCCGGGAATTTATAGCCAAAAACATTCAGTACTTC.

The chain links TRBV6-1 to TRBJ1-1, with TRBD1 as a possible D gene (6 bases). V was clipped by 1 base and J by 11 bases, with 17 bases between them. Germline assignment: CDR1 MNHNS and CDR2 SASEGT. This CDR3 has 14 residues. CDR3 sequence: CASSEDRDPQGAFF. The CDR3 DNA sequence: TGTGCCAGCAGTGAAGACAGGGACCCCCAAGGGGCTTTCTTT.

This rearrangement joins TRBV7-2 to TRBJ2-2; D gene uncertain. Germline V gives CDR1 SGHTA, CDR2 FQGNSA. The CDR3 loop spans 14 amino acids. Trimming pared 3 bases from V and 3 bases from J, leaving 8 bases between. The CDR3 sequence is CASSFTSYTGELFF. The CDR3 coding sequence is TGTGCCAGCAGCTTCACCAGTTACACCGGGGAGCTGTTTTTT.

In its sample, this clone was seen once. The V and J genes are TRBV2 and TRBJ1-4; weak D call: TRBD1 (5 bases). V was trimmed by 3 bases and J by 1 base, leaving 9 bases between them. Germline assignment: CDR1 SNHLY and CDR2 FYNNEI. There are 15 residues in the CDR3. The CDR3 region is CASSDRVLTNEKLFF. Written as DNA, the CDR3 is TGTGCCAGCAGTGACAGGGTCCTAACTAATGAAAAACTGTTTTTT.

The chain joins TRBV15 to TRBJ2-4; D remains unclear. Per germline, CDR1 LNHNV and CDR2 YYDKDF (reference sequence). V dropped 5 bases and J dropped 7 bases, with 15 bases sitting between them. The CDR3 runs to 14 residues. The CDR3, as DNA: TGTGCCACCAGCTTTAGTGGAGCGATTAACATTCAGTACTTC. Translated: CATSFSGAINIQYF.

The chain joins TRBV27 to TRBJ2-3; 9 bases map to TRBD2. Germline loops: CDR1 MNHEY, CDR2 SMNVEV (reference sequence). The CDR3 is made up of 15 amino acids. Trimming took 6 bases from V and 1 from J; bases not matched to a gene: 5. The CDR3 region has the DNA TGTGCCAGCAGCTCAAGGACTAGCGGCACAGATACGCAGTATTTT. It specifies CASSSRTSGTDTQYF.

In this sample, this clone turned up once. The chain links TRBV7-9 to TRBJ1-2; D uncertain. This CDR3 region has 15 residues. Per germline, CDR1 SEHNR and CDR2 FQNEAQ (reference sequence). Trimming took 5 bases from V and 4 from J, leaving 17 bases between them. In DNA form, the CDR3 reads TGTGCCAGCAGCCCACAAGACCCCGGGTTCTATGGCTACACCTTC. It translates to CASSPQDPGFYGYTF.

The chain employs TRBV28 and TRBJ1-5; a possible D gene is TRBD1 (5 bases). In germline, CDR1 is MDHEN, CDR2 SYDVKM. The CDR3 has 12 residues. V gave up 5 bases and J gave up 6 bases, with 8 bases separating them. The CDR3 bases are TGTGCCAGCAGTGGGGGGGGTCAGCCCCAGCATTTT. Encoded protein: CASSGGGQPQHF.

J is TRBJ1-4 and V is TRBV5-1; TRBD1 might be the D (6 bases). Trimming left V 4 bases short and J 7 bases short, with 11 bases between. The CDR3 runs 13 residues. CDR1 is SGHRS and CDR2 is YFSETQ in the germline V gene. The CDR3 here is CASSIQGGEKLFF. CDR3 coding DNA: TGCGCCAGCAGCATACAGGGTGGTGAAAAACTGTTTTTT.

V usage is TRBV18 and J usage is TRBJ2-7, with a tentative D call TRBD2 (6 bases). Germline loops: CDR1 KGHSH, CDR2 LQKENI. The CDR3 sequence is 15 residues long. V lost 2 bases and J lost 7, with 18 bases in between. The CDR3 sequence: CASSPWRAGLKEQYF. The CDR3 DNA follows: TGTGCCAGCTCACCATGGAGGGCGGGATTAAAGGAGCAGTACTTC. The variable domain in full, with the rest retrieved from reference TRBV18 and TRBJ2-7, is NAGVMQNPRHLVRRRGQEARLRCSPMKGHSHVYWYRQLPEEGLKFMVYLQKENIIDESGMPKERFSAEFPKEGPSILRIQQVVRGDSAAYFCASSPWRAGLKEQYFGPGTRLTVT.

V and J are TRBV6-6 and TRBJ2-3; D possibly corresponds to TRBD2 (6 bases). The CDR3 runs to 15 residues. Germline V CDR1 and CDR2: MNHNY, SVGAGI (reference sequence). The germline V and J ends were trimmed by 2 bases and 0 bases, with 9 bases remaining between them. The CDR3 sequence: CASSYEAGSTDTQYF. CDR3 nucleotide sequence: TGTGCCAGCAGTTACGAGGCGGGAAGCACAGATACGCAGTATTTT.

The chain recombines TRBV18 with TRBJ1-5; 8 nucleotides agree with TRBD1. V dropped 4 bases and J dropped 2; count of bases not matched to a gene: 7. This CDR3 has 16 residues. Looked up from germline, CDR1 is KGHSH and CDR2 is LQKENI. As DNA, the CDR3 is TGTGCCAGCTCACGGGACAGGAACAGGGGCAATCAGCCCCAGCATTTT. Its protein is CASSRDRNRGNQPQHF.

V is TRBV2 and J is TRBJ2-7, with 12 positions matching TRBD1. This CDR3 region has 14 residues. The V gene's germline CDR1 is SNHLY and CDR2 FYNNEI. V lost 8 bases and J lost 5; bases outside the gene matches: 7. The chain's CDR3 is CASSWDRGHDEQYF. CDR3 bases: TGTGCCAGCTCATGGGACAGGGGGCACGACGAGCAGTACTTC.

V is TRBV28 and J is TRBJ1-2, with 7 bases lining up with TRBD1. The CDR3 length is 14 residues. The germline V gene encodes CDR1 MDHEN and CDR2 SYDVKM. V was pared by 5 bases and J by 6 bases, with 9 bases of the junction left unmatched. The CDR3 nucleotides are TGTGCCAGCAGTACCCCAGACAGGGAGAATGGCTACACCTTC. Translation: CASSTPDRENGYTF.